This TCR beta chain was obtained from a study of healthy donors' naive CD4 and CD8 T cells. Study results and limitations: About an eighth of CD4/CD8 propensity variance appeared explained by V, J and CDR3 charge.

On this clonotype itself: The antigen is unknown.

Each TCR library used 500 ng of total RNA and a linear amplification protocol. TCRdb reprocessed the reads with MiXCR, giving one entry per CDR3 protein. In the table there are about 180,000 distinct CDR3 sequences, around 74% of which are singletons. Germline V gives CDR1 SGHAT, CDR2 FQNNGV. The CDR3 runs 12 residues. V lost 5 bases and J 4 bases, leaving 8 bases between the germline ends. Input material: naive CD4+ and CD8+ T cells sorted from blood, pooled from several donors. The chain uses TRBV11-2 and TRBJ1-1, with D unclear. The clonotype originates from a pool of human donors in good health; the sample pools cells from several healthy donors. CDR3 in DNA: TGTGCCAGCAGCCTCGCCTCCACTGAAGCTTTCTTT. Protein: CASSLASTEAFF. The whole variable domain, filled in from reference TRBV11-2 and TRBJ1-1, reads EAGVAQSPRYKIIEKRQSVAFWCNPISGHATLYWYQQILGQGPKLLIQFQNNGVVDDSQLPKDRFSAERLKGVDSTLKIQPAKLEDSAVYLCASSLASTEAFFGQGTRLTVV.